Here is one T cell receptor (beta chain) with its context. The sample originates from a study of blood T cell repertoires in COVID-19. Data came from immunoSEQ multiplex PCR; TCRdb stores just in-frame clones and leaves some out. The sample comprises tens of thousands of clones, around 87% of which are singletons, and about 1.9% rests with the top ten. This CDR3 contains 16 residues. Germline V gene lookup returns CDR1 SGHDN and CDR2 FVKESK. The V and J ends lost 1 base and 0 bases, in that order; junction bases with no gene match: 3. The material sequenced was peripheral blood. This receptor was obtained from a man aged 50 or older with active or convalescent COVID-19. The V call is TRBV14, the J call TRBJ1-3; 7 bases are shared with TRBD1. CDR3 in DNA: TGTGCCAGCAGCCAAGTCAGGACAGGCTCTGGAAACACCATATATTTT. Its protein is CASSQVRTGSGNTIYF. Supplemented by reference TRBV14 and TRBJ1-3, the full variable domain reads EAGVTQFPSHSVIEKGQTVTLRCDPISGHDNLYWYRRVMGKEIKFLLHFVKESKQDESGMPNNRFLAERTGGTYSTLKVQPAELEDSGVYFCASSQVRTGSGNTIYFGEGSWLTVV.